A selection of T cell receptor beta chains follows, all from one sample in a study of T cell responses to AZD1222 COVID-19 vaccine. Clones were sequenced by immunoSEQ multiplex PCR, and TCRdb holds only the in-frame ones, with some missing. The sample consists of 90,000 to 120,000 clones, approximately 90% of them appearing once. This specimen was peripheral blood, taken on day 0 of AZD1222 vaccination. Source of these receptors: an adult in good health. Each CDR3 is given with its conserved first and last residue. Each record gives: clone size, J gene, D gene, V gene, CDR3 protein, CDR3 DNA. A D gene is named only where the DNA matches it firmly. Clone sizes are given selectively: once, few, many, or a class where the clone is expanded.

.	TRBJ2-7	.	TRBV23-1	CASTHRDCEGEQYF	TGCGCCAGCACGCACCGGGACTGCGAGGGGGAGCAGTACTTC
.	TRBJ1-1	.	TRBV19	CASSARSAEAFF	TGTGCCAGTAGCGCCCGCAGTGCTGAAGCTTTCTTT
.	TRBJ2-5	TRBD2	TRBV12-5	CASGLGLAGGQGETQYF	TGTGCTAGTGGCCTCGGACTAGCGGGGGGGCAGGGGGAGACCCAGTACTTC
.	TRBJ1-5	TRBD1	TRBV2	CASSDDRVRHQPQHF	TGTGCCAGCAGTGATGACAGGGTGAGGCATCAGCCCCAGCATTTT
.	TRBJ2-7	.	TRBV7-2	CASSPRTDYEQYF	TGTGCCAGCAGCCCAAGGACAGACTACGAGCAGTACTTC
.	TRBJ2-2	TRBD2	TRBV2	CASNEGGLAGRTGELFF	TGTGCCAGCAATGAAGGGGGACTAGCGGGGCGGACCGGGGAGCTGTTTTTT
once	TRBJ2-2	.	TRBV11-3	CASTDSYTGELFF	TGTGCCAGCACCGACAGTTACACCGGGGAGCTGTTTTTT
few	TRBJ2-1	TRBD1	TRBV6-5	CASDRGPGNEQFF	TGTGCCAGCGACAGGGGGCCAGGCAATGAGCAGTTCTTC
.	TRBJ2-5	TRBD2	TRBV10-2	CASSESGGVGETQYF	TGCGCCAGCAGTGAATCGGGGGGGGTAGGAGAGACCCAGTACTTC
.	TRBJ1-6	.	TRBV3-1/TRBV3-2	CASSQGAGNNSPLHF	TGTGCCAGCAGCCAAGGGGCGGGGAATAATTCACCCCTCCACTTT
.	TRBJ2-7	.	TRBV27	CASSLERTYEQYF	TGTGCCAGCAGTTTAGAGAGAACCTACGAGCAGTACTTC
.	TRBJ2-3	.	TRBV2	CASSGRDPSTDTQYF	TGTGCCAGCAGTGGTAGGGATCCAAGCACAGATACGCAGTATTTT
.	TRBJ1-1	TRBD1	TRBV4-3	CASSQDGTGALSEAFF	TGCGCCAGCAGCCAAGATGGGACAGGGGCATTATCTGAAGCTTTCTTT
.	TRBJ1-2	.	TRBV7-9	CASSLVQDLGGYTF	TGTGCCAGCAGCTTAGTTCAGGATCTAGGCGGCTACACCTTC
.	TRBJ2-1	.	TRBV7-2	CASSPQDGEWNEQFF	TGTGCCAGCAGCCCCCAGGATGGGGAATGGAATGAGCAGTTCTTC
.	TRBJ2-1	.	TRBV7-8	CASSQGPRPSYNEQFF	TGTGCCAGCAGCCAAGGACCGCGGCCCTCCTACAATGAGCAGTTCTTC
.	TRBJ2-5	TRBD2	TRBV27	CASSPGLATETQYF	TGTGCCAGCAGTCCGGGACTAGCGACGGAGACCCAGTACTTC
.	TRBJ1-1	.	TRBV25-1	CASSEGRTNTEAFF	TGTGCCAGCAGTGAGGGACGGACGAACACTGAAGCTTTCTTT
few	TRBJ2-5	.	TRBV11-2	CASSFTWVRETQYF	TGTGCCAGCAGCTTTACCTGGGTCAGAGAGACCCAGTACTTC
.	TRBJ1-4	TRBD1	TRBV6-2/TRBV6-3	CASSYSTGDNEKLFF	TGTGCCAGCAGTTACTCGACAGGGGATAATGAAAAACTGTTTTTT
.	TRBJ2-7	.	TRBV5-6	CASSLETAPYEQYF	TGTGCCAGCAGCTTGGAGACAGCCCCCTACGAGCAGTACTTC
once	TRBJ1-1	.	TRBV7-8	CASSPAGTQNTEAFF	TGTGCCAGCAGCCCAGCGGGGACACAGAACACTGAAGCTTTCTTT
.	TRBJ1-2	.	TRBV11-2	CASSVNKDGYTF	TGTGCCAGCAGCGTAAACAAGGATGGCTACACCTTC
.	TRBJ1-1	TRBD1	TRBV27	CASSLGQRNTEAFF	TGTGCCAGCAGTCTGGGACAGAGGAACACTGAAGCTTTCTTT
.	TRBJ2-5	TRBD2	TRBV11-2	CASSPQTSGGPKTQYF	TGTGCCAGCAGCCCGCAGACTAGCGGGGGCCCAAAGACCCAGTACTTC
.	TRBJ2-5	.	TRBV12-3/TRBV12-4	CASSLGAQETQYF	TGTGCCAGCAGTTTGGGGGCTCAAGAGACCCAGTACTTC
.	TRBJ1-1	.	TRBV3-1/TRBV3-2	CASISPGAGTEAFF	TGTGCCAGCATCTCACCCGGAGCCGGCACTGAAGCTTTCTTT
.	TRBJ1-1	.	TRBV7-3	CASSVDRFSTEAFF	TGTGCCAGCAGCGTCGACAGGTTCTCCACTGAAGCTTTCTTT
.	TRBJ2-2	.	TRBV7-6	CASSLVGGFDGELFF	TGTGCCAGCAGCTTAGTAGGGGGGTTCGACGGGGAGCTGTTTTTT
.	TRBJ2-1	.	TRBV5-1	CASSLAGSYRLSDEQFF	TGCGCCAGCAGCTTGGCCGGGAGCTACCGGCTGAGCGATGAGCAGTTCTTC
.	TRBJ1-2	.	TRBV2	CASSVVQNYGYTF	TGTGCCAGCAGTGTGGTTCAGAACTATGGCTACACCTTC
.	TRBJ1-1	.	TRBV11-2	CASSFRGAGVDTEAFF	TGTGCCAGCAGCTTCCGAGGAGCTGGGGTAGACACTGAAGCTTTCTTT
.	TRBJ1-6	.	TRBV19	CASSIEVGGTRWSPLHF	TGTGCCAGTAGTATAGAGGTCGGCGGGACACGATGGTCACCCCTCCACTTT
.	TRBJ2-3	TRBD2	TRBV10-3	CAIRESVGLAGGPDLHTQYF	TGTGCCATCAGGGAGTCCGTTGGACTAGCGGGGGGGCCGGATTTACATACGCAGTATTTT
.	TRBJ1-2	.	TRBV7-2	CASSLATQGVNYGYTF	TGTGCCAGCAGCTTAGCGACACAGGGAGTTAACTATGGCTACACCTTC
.	TRBJ2-5	.	TRBV4-3	CASSQDLGDVETQYF	TGCGCCAGCAGCCAAGATCTCGGGGACGTGGAGACCCAGTACTTC
.	TRBJ2-1	.	TRBV3-1/TRBV3-2	CASSHRESEQFF	TGTGCCAGCAGCCATAGGGAAAGTGAGCAGTTCTTC
.	TRBJ2-3	.	TRBV6-1	CASSEAETGGTDTQYF	TGTGCCAGCAGTGAAGCTGAGACAGGAGGCACAGATACGCAGTATTTT
.	TRBJ2-6	.	TRBV7-6	CASSLGGGRSGANVLTF	TGTGCCAGCAGCTTAGGTGGGGGCAGGTCTGGGGCCAACGTCCTGACTTTC
.	TRBJ2-2	TRBD1	TRBV9	CASSAGQGVGTGELFF	TGTGCCAGCAGCGCGGGACAGGGGGTTGGCACCGGGGAGCTGTTTTTT
.	TRBJ1-1	.	TRBV10-3	CAISEPVGFGRMNTEAFF	TGTGCCATCAGTGAGCCAGTGGGATTTGGGAGGATGAACACTGAAGCTTTCTTT
.	TRBJ2-1	.	TRBV30	CAWSDRAEQFF	TGTGCCTGGAGTGACCGGGCTGAGCAGTTCTTC
once	TRBJ2-1	TRBD2	TRBV5-6	CASSLAPSGGAYEQFF	TGTGCCAGCAGCTTGGCGCCTAGCGGGGGGGCGTATGAGCAGTTCTTC
.	TRBJ2-4	TRBD1	TRBV4-3	CASSQGRGTKNIQYF	TGCGCCAGCAGCCAAGGCAGGGGGACCAAAAACATTCAGTACTTC
.	TRBJ2-5	TRBD2	TRBV7-2	CASSWASGKVETQYF	TGTGCCAGCAGCTGGGCTAGCGGGAAGGTAGAGACCCAGTACTTC
.	TRBJ2-5	TRBD1	TRBV2	CASSGQGVGETQYF	TGTGCCAGCAGTGGACAGGGAGTCGGAGAGACCCAGTACTTC
.	TRBJ1-1	.	TRBV5-1	CASSPSGTVNTEAFF	TGCGCCAGCAGCCCCTCTGGGACGGTGAACACTGAAGCTTTCTTT
.	TRBJ1-3	.	TRBV7-2	CASSLVLGASGNTIYF	TGTGCCAGCAGCTTAGTTCTGGGGGCAAGTGGAAACACCATATATTTT
.	TRBJ2-1	.	TRBV11-3	CASSFRTLHPYNEQFF	TGTGCCAGCAGCTTTAGGACGCTCCACCCCTACAATGAGCAGTTCTTC
.	TRBJ1-4	.	TRBV4-2	CASSQVWGEKLFF	TGTGCCAGCAGCCAAGTTTGGGGAGAAAAACTGTTTTTT
.	TRBJ1-2	.	TRBV5-1	CASSLNANYGYTF	TGCGCCAGCAGCTTGAATGCTAACTATGGCTACACCTTC
few	TRBJ1-5	TRBD1	TRBV19	CASSIPGQENQPQHF	TGTGCCAGTAGTATACCGGGACAGGAGAATCAGCCCCAGCATTTT
.	TRBJ2-5	.	TRBV6-1	CASSEWSQGQETQYF	TGTGCCAGCAGTGAATGGTCACAGGGACAAGAGACCCAGTACTTC
.	TRBJ1-1	.	TRBV2	CASSDREGSEAFF	TGTGCCAGCAGTGACAGGGAAGGGTCTGAAGCTTTCTTT
.	TRBJ2-1	.	TRBV5-1	CASSFGYNEQFF	TGCGCCAGCAGCTTCGGTTACAATGAGCAGTTCTTC
.	TRBJ2-3	TRBD2	TRBV5-4	CASSRGASGGSWDTQYF	TGTGCCAGCAGCCGGGGGGCGAGCGGGGGGAGTTGGGATACGCAGTATTTT
.	TRBJ1-3	.	TRBV11-2	CASSVTVVNTIYF	TGTGCCAGCAGCGTGACTGTCGTAAACACCATATATTTT
.	TRBJ2-1	TRBD2	TRBV9	CASSVSGTSGGATYNEQFF	TGTGCCAGCAGCGTATCCGGGACTAGCGGGGGGGCCACCTACAATGAGCAGTTCTTC
once	TRBJ1-6	TRBD1	TRBV6-6	CASSRAPGQIYNSPLHF	TGTGCCAGCAGTCGAGCCCCGGGACAGATCTATAATTCACCCCTCCACTTT